A selection of T cell receptor beta chains follows, all from one sample in a study of blood T cell repertoires in COVID-19. TCRdb keeps only in-frame clones here, not all; method: immunoSEQ multiplex PCR. The table has about 270,000 clones, approximately 86% seen once. The sequencing input was peripheral blood. The receptors here all came from a young woman with acute or convalescent COVID-19. Both conserved end residues are part of each CDR3. Fields, in order: D gene, V gene, clone size, J gene, CDR3 protein, CDR3 DNA. D genes are given only for firm matches. Rows may omit the clone size; those that give it use once, few, many or a size class.

D gene: -; V gene: TRBV19; clone size: -; J gene: TRBJ2-6; CDR3 protein: CASDQASGANVLTF; CDR3 DNA: TGTGCCAGTGACCAGGCTTCTGGGGCCAACGTCCTGACTTTC
D gene: -; V gene: TRBV14; clone size: few; J gene: TRBJ1-2; CDR3 protein: CASSQGGHGYTF; CDR3 DNA: TGTGCCAGCAGCCAAGGGGGGCATGGCTACACCTTC
D gene: TRBD2; V gene: TRBV30; clone size: -; J gene: TRBJ2-7; CDR3 protein: CAWSWIAGGYEQYF; CDR3 DNA: TGTGCCTGGAGTTGGATAGCGGGAGGGTACGAGCAGTACTTC
D gene: -; V gene: TRBV4-1; clone size: -; J gene: TRBJ1-5; CDR3 protein: CASSQEGRFGRGSDQPQHF; CDR3 DNA: TGCGCCAGCAGCCAAGAGGGCAGGTTTGGCCGTGGGTCCGATCAGCCCCAGCATTTT
D gene: TRBD1; V gene: TRBV24-1; clone size: -; J gene: TRBJ1-2; CDR3 protein: CATSYRGHYGYTF; CDR3 DNA: TGTGCCACCAGTTACAGGGGACACTATGGCTACACCTTC
D gene: -; V gene: TRBV19; clone size: -; J gene: TRBJ1-1; CDR3 protein: CASSINWGNPLTEAFF; CDR3 DNA: TGTGCCAGTAGTATAAATTGGGGCAACCCGTTGACTGAAGCTTTCTTT
D gene: -; V gene: TRBV6-5; clone size: -; J gene: TRBJ2-3; CDR3 protein: CASSYSSGVTDTQYF; CDR3 DNA: TGTGCCAGCAGTTACTCCTCCGGGGTCACAGATACGCAGTATTTT
D gene: TRBD1; V gene: TRBV27; clone size: -; J gene: TRBJ1-2; CDR3 protein: CASSPTPQGASGYTF; CDR3 DNA: TGTGCCAGCTCACCGACCCCACAGGGGGCAAGTGGCTACACCTTC
D gene: TRBD2; V gene: TRBV3-1/TRBV3-2; clone size: -; J gene: TRBJ2-7; CDR3 protein: CASSQVIAGGPRSSYEQYF; CDR3 DNA: TGTGCCAGCAGCCAAGTTATCGCGGGAGGGCCGAGGAGCTCCTACGAGCAGTACTTC
D gene: TRBD2; V gene: TRBV5-1; clone size: once; J gene: TRBJ2-7; CDR3 protein: CASSRGSSYEQYF; CDR3 DNA: TGCGCCAGCAGCCGCGGGAGCTCCTACGAGCAGTACTTC
D gene: -; V gene: TRBV5-6; clone size: -; J gene: TRBJ1-3; CDR3 protein: CASSLSGVGNTIYF; CDR3 DNA: TGTGCCAGCAGCTTGTCAGGGGTCGGAAACACCATATATTTT
D gene: -; V gene: TRBV30; clone size: -; J gene: TRBJ1-2; CDR3 protein: CAWSVPGAYGYTF; CDR3 DNA: TGTGCCTGGAGTGTTCCAGGGGCGTATGGCTACACCTTC
D gene: -; V gene: TRBV30; clone size: -; J gene: TRBJ2-2; CDR3 protein: CAWSQGSDTGELFF; CDR3 DNA: TGTGCCTGGAGTCAGGGGTCGGACACCGGGGAGCTGTTTTTT
D gene: TRBD1; V gene: TRBV23-1; clone size: once; J gene: TRBJ2-6; CDR3 protein: CASSHLPGQGIFGGANVLTF; CDR3 DNA: TGCGCCAGCAGTCACCTCCCGGGACAGGGTATTTTTGGCGGGGCCAACGTCCTGACTTTC
D gene: TRBD2; V gene: TRBV6-4; clone size: few; J gene: TRBJ2-2; CDR3 protein: CASSDGTSGSGGELFF; CDR3 DNA: TGTGCCAGCAGTGATGGGACTAGCGGGAGTGGCGGGGAGCTGTTTTTT
D gene: -; V gene: TRBV5-1; clone size: -; J gene: TRBJ1-5; CDR3 protein: CASSPLGINQPQHF; CDR3 DNA: TGCGCCAGCAGCCCACTCGGGATCAATCAGCCCCAGCATTTT
D gene: TRBD1; V gene: TRBV5-1; clone size: few; J gene: TRBJ2-3; CDR3 protein: CASSPWTGTADTQYF; CDR3 DNA: TGCGCCAGCAGCCCCTGGACAGGGACGGCAGATACGCAGTATTTT
D gene: TRBD1; V gene: TRBV4-3; clone size: -; J gene: TRBJ1-2; CDR3 protein: CASRANLTGRIYGYTF; CDR3 DNA: TGCGCCAGCCGAGCCAACCTGACAGGGAGAATCTATGGCTACACCTTC
D gene: -; V gene: TRBV9; clone size: -; J gene: TRBJ2-3; CDR3 protein: CASSGRAGDTQYF; CDR3 DNA: TGTGCCAGCAGCGGGCGGGCCGGGGATACGCAGTATTTT
D gene: -; V gene: TRBV5-1; clone size: -; J gene: TRBJ1-4; CDR3 protein: CASSSPGVNEKLFF; CDR3 DNA: TGCGCCAGCAGCTCCCCCGGGGTTAACGAAAAACTGTTTTTT
D gene: TRBD1; V gene: TRBV5-6; clone size: -; J gene: TRBJ2-7; CDR3 protein: CASSRYRGLTSYEQYF; CDR3 DNA: TGTGCCAGCAGCCGGTACAGGGGGTTAACCTCCTACGAGCAGTACTTC
D gene: TRBD1; V gene: TRBV18; clone size: few; J gene: TRBJ1-1; CDR3 protein: CASSLDRVSEAFF; CDR3 DNA: TGTGCCAGCTCACTGGACAGGGTCAGTGAAGCTTTCTTT
D gene: -; V gene: TRBV27; clone size: -; J gene: TRBJ1-1; CDR3 protein: CASGGKNTEAFF; CDR3 DNA: TGTGCCAGCGGGGGCAAGAACACTGAAGCTTTCTTT
D gene: -; V gene: TRBV10-1; clone size: -; J gene: TRBJ1-1; CDR3 protein: CASSPNRRPNTEAFF; CDR3 DNA: TGCGCCAGCAGTCCTAACAGACGGCCGAACACTGAAGCTTTCTTT
D gene: TRBD2; V gene: TRBV6-2/TRBV6-3; clone size: -; J gene: TRBJ2-1; CDR3 protein: CATRPRLAGDHEQFF; CDR3 DNA: TGTGCCACCCGCCCGAGACTAGCGGGAGATCATGAGCAGTTCTTC
D gene: -; V gene: TRBV5-5; clone size: -; J gene: TRBJ1-5; CDR3 protein: CASTPGKGQPQHF; CDR3 DNA: TGTGCCAGCACTCCCGGGAAAGGGCAGCCCCAGCATTTT
D gene: -; V gene: TRBV7-2; clone size: -; J gene: TRBJ1-2; CDR3 protein: CASSLWAAYSYTF; CDR3 DNA: TGTGCCAGCAGCTTATGGGCCGCCTACAGCTACACCTTC
D gene: TRBD1; V gene: TRBV28; clone size: few; J gene: TRBJ1-3; CDR3 protein: CASGGDRGNTIYF; CDR3 DNA: TGTGCCAGCGGTGGGGACAGGGGGAACACCATATATTTT
D gene: TRBD2; V gene: TRBV6-5; clone size: -; J gene: TRBJ2-5; CDR3 protein: CASNLAGVQETQYF; CDR3 DNA: TGTGCCAGCAATTTAGCGGGAGTACAAGAGACCCAGTACTTC
D gene: -; V gene: TRBV5-1; clone size: -; J gene: TRBJ1-5; CDR3 protein: CASSFSGNQPQHF; CDR3 DNA: TGCGCCAGCAGCTTTTCGGGGAATCAGCCCCAGCATTTT
D gene: TRBD1; V gene: TRBV5-6; clone size: -; J gene: TRBJ2-7; CDR3 protein: CASSFSVGTGGFEQYF; CDR3 DNA: TGTGCCAGCAGCTTTTCAGTCGGGACAGGGGGGTTCGAGCAGTACTTC